This section outlines one TCR beta chain sequence together with its context. The source of the sample is a study of cytomegalovirus exposure and HLA in healthy donors. The assay was immunoSEQ multiplex PCR, and TCRdb's table has in-frame clones only and misses some. The top ten hold 0.92% of the sample, which has a few hundred thousand clones, approximately 87% seen once. The V end lost 4 bases, the J end lost 4 bases, and 20 bases lay between the germline ends. The length of the CDR3 is 17 residues. Germline loops: CDR1 LGHNA, CDR2 YSLEER. V and J are TRBV4-3 and TRBJ1-3; weak D call: TRBD1 (5 bases). The clonotype was recovered from a woman aged 18-30 years in good health and CMV-seronegative. Material for sequencing was PBMCs. The CDR3 bases are TGCGCCAGCAGCCCCGGACACTTCAAGGGTCCCGGAAACACCATATATTTT. It encodes CASSPGHFKGPGNTIYF.